This T cell receptor beta chain comes out of a study of blood T cell repertoires in COVID-19. About the study: The samples span acute and convalescent COVID-19 from the United States, Italy and Spain. The analysed material was cDNA or gDNA that came from T cells, B-cell-depleted T cells, or PBMCs.

Assay: immunoSEQ multiplex PCR; the TCRdb copy retains only in-frame clones and omits some. The sample contains fewer than 300,000 clones, 75% to 90% of which appear only once. V shed 2 bases and J shed 0 bases, with 11 bases lying between them. This CDR3 contains 15 residues. In germline, CDR1 is SGHTA, CDR2 FQGNSA. This clone was counted once. This rearrangement joins TRBV7-2 to TRBJ2-7; D gene ambiguous. The clonotype was recovered from a woman in her 70s with active or convalescent COVID-19. Material for sequencing was peripheral blood. The CDR3 bases are TGTGCCAGCAGCTTAAACCGCGCGCCCTCCTACGAGCAGTACTTC. This codes for CASSLNRAPSYEQYF.